This TCR beta chain appears in the sequencing data of a study of shared clonotypes between healthy human individuals (dated by TCRdb to 2018 to 2021). About the study as a whole: A couple of women and a few men aged 18 to 49 years were included in the cohort. To estimate repertoire size and how much clonotypes are shared between individuals, the study performed deep sequencing of blood TCR repertoires from a handful of healthy adults. Libraries were prepared and TCR repertoires were sequenced by different laboratories using diverse techniques, in order to increase sequencing depth and limit assay-specific biases. Per donor, three plates each were used for CD4 naive and CD4 memory, two for CD8 naive, and one for CD8 memory. Between about 0.8 and 9 billion PBMCs per donor were obtained by leukapheresis. Study-level results and caveats: Pairwise subsampling led to the expectation that sequencing depth would affect the degree of clonotype sharing among donors. Naive subsets generally had larger estimated clonotype richness than memory subsets. Even with the large sequencing depth, rarefaction of the sorted-subset datasets indicated that sequencing was incomplete. Because the study included a small number of donors, the genetic and exposure-history diversity represented was limited. Sampling was restricted to blood, and TCR repertoires in tissue are likely to differ from TCR repertoires in blood. Clonotypes shared by all four sorted-subset donors showed higher generation probabilities than non-shared clonotypes. Across four donors, approximately 5% of naive CD4, around 3.5% of naive CD8, roughly 2.2% of memory CD4, and over 0.35% of memory CD8 clonotypes were shared.

CD8 naive samples consisted of CD45RO-negative cells that were positively selected for CCR7, yielding a CD45RA+CCR7+ population without TemRA cells. Healthy HIV-negative adults with no recently reported acute infections or vaccinations were included as donors. All donors were Caucasian adults living in Nashville, Tennessee, USA. Blood was obtained by leukapheresis, after which PBMCs were separated by Ficoll-Histopaque density gradient centrifugation and cryopreserved in liquid nitrogen vapor phase. Analytical flow cytometry was used to check the purity and quantity of every magnetically sorted T cell population. Genomic DNA was isolated from every sorted fraction and measured by UV absorbance on a Nanodrop 2000c. Spanning cysteine to phenylalanine, the CDR3 consists of 15 amino acids. Just CDR3 DNA is preserved here, 45 bases in frame from base 1. Here V drops 1 base and J drops 10 bases, and the junction holds 8 bases not matched to any gene. In the germline V gene, CDR1 corresponds to SGHDT and CDR2 to YYEEEE.

About this clone: Its cognate antigen has yet to be identified. Base qualities are not recorded, but no much larger clone differs from it by a single base.

Using the deep immunoSEQ assay, multiplex PCR amplified TCR CDR3 regions from genomic DNA. For each cell subset, the extracted genomic DNA was distributed evenly across all wells of several immunoSEQ 96-well plates, and each plate served as one replicate. Each replicate PCR for sorted subsets received about 210 ng genomic DNA, equal to tens of thousands of T cell genomes. Purified libraries were measured with a Qubit 3.0 fluorometer, size-checked on a Bioanalyzer 2100, and measured again with the KAPA Library Quantification kit. Every immunoSEQ 96-well plate was sequenced on a separate single-read 150-cycle Illumina NextSeq 550 flow cell. The original pipeline was this. Because the immunoSEQ output held only junctional sequences and lacked quality scores, the filtering could not match the filtering applied to full-length reads. To assign V/J genes and CDR3, sequences were annotated against IMGT germline references using PyIR, a Python wrapper for IgBLAST v1.9. Reads were filtered out if the reads had weak V/J assignments (E-value above 1e-6), no CDR3, stop codons, out-of-frame junctions, or ambiguous translated residues. V3J clonotypes were defined as sequences sharing the same inferred V gene, J gene, and CDR3 amino acid sequence. Percentage overlap between repertoires was computed as shared unique clonotypes divided by the size of the smaller repertoire. Three approaches were used to assess repertoire richness: RTK rarefaction, the Chao1 estimator, and Recon v2.1 estimates of unobserved clonotypes. Generation probabilities were computed with OLGA for all TCRbeta clonotypes obtained by the gDNA method from a handful of donors. Here the immuneACCESS table is served through TCRdb, limited to in-frame sequences with V and J called. Missing clones are a known gap in these copies; in checked studies unresolved V genes cover under half, and the rest lacks a known reason. D and trimming come from the DNA, and the V and J calls and clone size come from that table. The sample data list under 2,000,000 clones, and about 95% of these were observed just once. The ten largest clones represent more than 0.95% of the sample.

This TCR derives from a man aged 18 to 29 in good health. The chain employs TRBV5-6 and TRBJ2-1, with 10 bases matching TRBD2. Sequencing input: naive CD8+ T cells sorted from blood. The label giving this sample's cell subset or site can be read as: CD45RA+CCR7+. The encoded CDR3 is CASSLLLLAGDEQFF. At the DNA level, the sequence is TGTGCCAGCAGCTTGCTGTTGCTAGCGGGGGACGAGCAGTTCTTC.